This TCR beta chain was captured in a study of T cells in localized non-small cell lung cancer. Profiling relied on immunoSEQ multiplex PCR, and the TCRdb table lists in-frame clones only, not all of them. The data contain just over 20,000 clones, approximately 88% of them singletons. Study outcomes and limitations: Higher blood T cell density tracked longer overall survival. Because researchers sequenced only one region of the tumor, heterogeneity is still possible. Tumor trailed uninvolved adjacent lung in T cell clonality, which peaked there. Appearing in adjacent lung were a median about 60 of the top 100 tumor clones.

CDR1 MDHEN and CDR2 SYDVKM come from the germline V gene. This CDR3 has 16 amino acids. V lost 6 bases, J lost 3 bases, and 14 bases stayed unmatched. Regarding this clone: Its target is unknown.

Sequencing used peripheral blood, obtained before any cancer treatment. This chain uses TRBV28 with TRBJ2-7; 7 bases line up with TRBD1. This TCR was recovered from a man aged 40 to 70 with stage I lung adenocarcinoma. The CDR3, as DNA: TGTGCCAGCAGCGGAACCCGGGACAGTGCCGGCTACGAGCAGTACTTC. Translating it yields CASSGTRDSAGYEQYF.